This is a list of T cell receptor beta chains from one sample in a study of T-cell reconstitution after alpha-beta-depleted transplantation in children. From the PCR reads, TCRdb called clonotypes with MiXCR, one entry per CDR3 protein. The sample yields 750,000 to 950,000 distinct CDR3 sequences, approximately 15% seen once. The sequenced sample was PBMCs, mostly from graft donor cells, obtained 360 days after TCRalphabeta/CD19-depleted stem cell transplant. These receptors all stem from a male patient between 10 and 17 years old who had a stem cell transplant for acute lymphoblastic leukemia, so the T cells may come from the graft donor. CDR3s include the opening cysteine and the closing phenylalanine or tryptophan. A D gene is named only where the DNA matches it firmly. Size values are once, few and many counts, or a class for expanded clones, and some rows have none.

>TRBJ1-2|TRBD1|-|TRBV5-1
CASSGALTDRGGYTF
TGCGCCAGCAGCGGCGCACTAACGGACAGGGGTGGCTACACCTTC
>TRBJ2-1|TRBD2|-|TRBV24-1
CATLGPGGNEQFF
TGTGCCACCCTAGGTCCGGGGGGCAATGAGCAGTTCTTC
>TRBJ1-2|TRBD1|-|TRBV6-1
CASSAQGAAPFYGYTF
TGTGCCAGCAGTGCACAGGGGGCGGCACCCTTCTATGGCTACACCTTC
>TRBJ2-1|-|few|TRBV29-1
CSVEDNQILVNEQFF
TGCAGCGTTGAAGATAATCAGATACTTGTGAATGAGCAGTTCTTC
>TRBJ2-3|TRBD2|few|TRBV12-3/TRBV12-4
CASQNTGREVTQYF
TGTGCCAGCCAGAATACCGGGAGGGAGGTTACGCAGTATTTT
>TRBJ2-1|-|few|TRBV11-1
CASSLALLGNTMAYNEQFF
TGTGCCAGCAGCTTAGCGCTATTGGGGAATACGATGGCCTACAATGAGCAGTTCTTC
>TRBJ2-2|TRBD2|-|TRBV2
CASSRAGVAGELFF
TGTGCCAGCAGTCGAGCGGGAGTGGCCGGGGAGCTGTTTTTT
>TRBJ2-1|-|-|TRBV5-1
CASKDGPSSYNEQFF
TGCGCCAGCAAAGACGGTCCGAGCTCCTACAATGAGCAGTTCTTC
>TRBJ2-6|-|-|TRBV5-1
CASSLQGANVLTF
TGCGCCAGCAGCTTGCAAGGGGCCAACGTCCTGACTTTC
>TRBJ1-3|-|-|TRBV7-9
CAGTGSGNTIYF
TGTGCCGGCACAGGCTCTGGAAACACCATATATTTT
>TRBJ1-5|-|-|TRBV4-1
CASSQDWGAQGNQPQHF
TGCGCCAGCAGCCAAGATTGGGGGGCGCAAGGCAATCAGCCCCAGCATTTT
>TRBJ2-7|-|few|TRBV4-1
CASSQVIGTSYEQYF
TGCGCCAGCAGCCAAGTGATCGGGACTTCCTACGAGCAGTACTTC
>TRBJ2-7|-|few|TRBV7-9
CASSDGGLPPYEQYF
TGTGCCAGCAGCGATGGAGGATTACCCCCCTACGAGCAGTACTTC
>TRBJ2-4|-|-|TRBV2
CASSDLIQYF
TGTGCCAGCAGTGACTTGATTCAGTACTTC
>TRBJ2-1|-|-|TRBV4-1
CASKTQSSYNEQFF
TGCGCCAGCAAAACGCAGAGCTCCTACAATGAGCAGTTCTTC